This TCR beta chain originates from a study of T cell repertoires in cytomegalovirus infection. Notes on the study in general: Cumulative public TCR beta family frequency identified CMV carriers with the relevant HLA.

TCRdb recomputed calls from the reads with MiXCR, one row per CDR3 protein. The repertoire holds around 750,000 distinct CDR3 sequences, over 25% seen once, with under 15% in the top ten. Trimming left V 3 bases short and J 2 bases short, with 12 bases between. CDR3 size: 15 residues. Germline CDR1 and CDR2: SEHNR and FQNEAQ (reference sequence). This clonotype was seen a handful of times. Its antigen remains unknown. This clonotype was sampled from a human donor in good health (CMV status not recorded). Some clones in this sample may be carry-over from other donors' samples. Here the sequenced sample was cultured CD8+ T cells from PBMCs, taken from culture after CMV antigen stimulation. The rearrangement joins TRBV7-9 to TRBJ2-3, with D tentatively TRBD1 or TRBD2 (6 bases each). As DNA, the CDR3 is TGTGCCAGCAGCTTGGAGGGGGTCTACACAGATACGCAGTATTTT. It yields the protein CASSLEGVYTDTQYF.